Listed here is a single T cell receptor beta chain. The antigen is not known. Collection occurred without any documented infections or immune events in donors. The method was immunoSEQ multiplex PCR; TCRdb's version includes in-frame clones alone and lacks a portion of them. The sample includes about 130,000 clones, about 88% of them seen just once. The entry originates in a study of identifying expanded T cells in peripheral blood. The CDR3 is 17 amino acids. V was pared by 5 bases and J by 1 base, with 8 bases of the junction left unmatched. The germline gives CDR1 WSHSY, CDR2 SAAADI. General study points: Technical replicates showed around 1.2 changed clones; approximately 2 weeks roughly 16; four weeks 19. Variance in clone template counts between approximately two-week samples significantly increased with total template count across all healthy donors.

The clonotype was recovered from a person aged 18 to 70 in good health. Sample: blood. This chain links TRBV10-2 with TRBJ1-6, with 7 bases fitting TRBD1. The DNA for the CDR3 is TGCGCCAGCAGTCTCTCGCAGGGGGAATCCTATAATTCACCCCTCCACTTT. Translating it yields CASSLSQGESYNSPLHF.